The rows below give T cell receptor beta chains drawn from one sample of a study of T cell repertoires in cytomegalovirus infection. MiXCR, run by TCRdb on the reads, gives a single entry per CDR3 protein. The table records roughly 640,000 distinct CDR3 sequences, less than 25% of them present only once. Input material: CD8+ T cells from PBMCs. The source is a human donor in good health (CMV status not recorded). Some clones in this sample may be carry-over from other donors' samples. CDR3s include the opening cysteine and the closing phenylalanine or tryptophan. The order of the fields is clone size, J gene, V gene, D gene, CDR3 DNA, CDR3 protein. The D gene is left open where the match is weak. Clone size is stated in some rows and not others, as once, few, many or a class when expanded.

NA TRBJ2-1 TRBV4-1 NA TGCGCCAGCAGCCAAGTTTGGCAGGCGAGCTCCTACAATGAGCAGTTCTTC CASSQVWQASSYNEQFF
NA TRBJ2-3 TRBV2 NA TGTGCCAGCAGTGAACCCCCTCGGGGGCGCACAGATACGCAGTATTTT CASSEPPRGRTDTQYF
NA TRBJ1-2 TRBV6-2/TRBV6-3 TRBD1 TGTGCCAGCAGTATGTCCCGGGACAGATACTATGGCTACACCTTC CASSMSRDRYYGYTF
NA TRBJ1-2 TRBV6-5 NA TGTGCCAGCAGTCCTGCCGGGATCTCCTATGGCTACACCTTC CASSPAGISYGYTF
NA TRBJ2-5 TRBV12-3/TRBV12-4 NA TGTGCCAGCAGTCTCACCTGGAGGGGACGGTACCAAGAGACCCAGTACTTC CASSLTWRGRYQETQYF
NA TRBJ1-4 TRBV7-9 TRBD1 TGTGGCAGCACCAACCCTTCGGGACAGCCCAATGAAAAACTGTTTTTT CGSTNPSGQPNEKLFF
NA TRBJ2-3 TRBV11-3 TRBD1 TGTGCCAGCAGCACCCGGGACAGGGGCACAGATACGCAGTATTTT CASSTRDRGTDTQYF
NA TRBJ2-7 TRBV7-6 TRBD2 TGTGCCAACAGCCTAGCGGGATACGAGCAGTACTTC CANSLAGYEQYF
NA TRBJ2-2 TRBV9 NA TGTGCCAGCAGCGCTCTTGGGAGGACTAACACCGGGGAGCTGTTTTTT CASSALGRTNTGELFF
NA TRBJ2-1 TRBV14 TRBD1 TGTGCCAGCAGCCAGGGACAGGGGGTTTGGAATGAGCAGTTCTTC CASSQGQGVWNEQFF
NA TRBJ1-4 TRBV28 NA TGTGCCAGCAACAGCCGGGGTTTTTCGACTAATGAAAAACTGTTTTTT CASNSRGFSTNEKLFF
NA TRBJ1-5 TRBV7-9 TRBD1 TGTGCCAGCAGCTACGGAGGAGGGGGCGTTGAGCCCCAGCATTTT CASSYGGGGVEPQHF
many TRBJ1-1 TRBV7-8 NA TGTGCCAGCAGCTCCGGCACCGGGTCGCGTGATGCTGAAGCTTTCTTT CASSSGTGSRDAEAFF